This TCR beta chain was found in a study of blood T cell repertoires in COVID-19. Study summary: Specimens from acute and convalescent COVID-19 originated in the United States, Italy and Spain. T cells, B-cell-depleted T cells, or PBMCs supplied cDNA or gDNA.

This CDR3 contains 15 residues. Germline values: CDR1 MNHEY, CDR2 SMNVEV (reference sequence). V was pared by 1 base and J by 5 bases, with 2 bases of the junction left unmatched. Source study methods: Counts of nucleated cells, estimated from reference gene primer amplification, were obtained. Measured with immunoSEQ multiplex PCR; TCRdb has only the in-frame clones, and not every one. V, J and clone size reflect that table, while D and trimming were determined from the DNA. The repertoire holds over 12,000 clones, with roughly 90% as singletons. The clonotype comes from a human donor in a cohort sampled during active COVID-19. Material: peripheral blood. The V gene is TRBV27, the J gene TRBJ2-7; TRBD2 matches at 13 bases. DNA of the CDR3: TGTGCCAGCAGTTTATTGACTAGCGGGAGGAACGAGCAGTACTTC. Protein product: CASSLLTSGRNEQYF.